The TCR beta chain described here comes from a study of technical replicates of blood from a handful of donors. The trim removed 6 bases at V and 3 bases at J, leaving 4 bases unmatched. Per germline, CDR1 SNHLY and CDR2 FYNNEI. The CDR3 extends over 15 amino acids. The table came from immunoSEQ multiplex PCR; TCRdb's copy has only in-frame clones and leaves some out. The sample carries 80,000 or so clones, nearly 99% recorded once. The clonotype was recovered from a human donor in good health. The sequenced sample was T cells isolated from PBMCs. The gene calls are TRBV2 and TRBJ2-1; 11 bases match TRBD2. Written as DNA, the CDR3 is TGTGCCAGCAGCGTACTAGCGGGAGACTACAATGAGCAGTTCTTC. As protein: CASSVLAGDYNEQFF.